What follows is one T cell receptor (beta chain) and its context. What it binds is unknown. The data stem from a study of blood T cells in healthy people across ages. This CDR3 is built from 15 residues. Germline CDR1 SGHTA, CDR2 FQGNSA. V shed 2 bases and J shed 13 bases, with 23 bases lying between them. Together with a sample-barcoded 5' primer, a J-beta primer mix was included in a second PCR lasting about 6 to 11 cycles. Each CDR3 protein is one row after TCRdb ran MiXCR on the 5' RACE reads. The sample lists 1.8 million or so distinct CDR3 sequences, about two fifths occurring once. Study-level results: Across the age range, TCR beta diversity per million T cells fell in a roughly linear way.

The sequence was obtained from a human donor in good health. The V gene is TRBV7-2, the J gene TRBJ2-5; D gene unclear. The specimen sequenced was blood. CDR3 sequence: CASSLSPILHPSGYF. As DNA, the CDR3 is TGTGCCAGCAGCTTATCCCCGATACTACACCCCAGTGGGTACTTC.